This T cell receptor beta chain was captured in a study of cytotoxic CD8 clonotypes in ibrutinib-treated CLL. Study at large: The patients comprised approximately ten relapsed/refractory and about 14 treatment-naive cases, around 17 IGHV unmutated. There were, on average, approximately 260,000 productive templates and approximately 94,000 productive rearrangements per sample. Whole-study results and caveats: Baseline-level clonality went beyond age-matched healthy donors and moved in step with circulating CD8+ T-cell counts.

Trimming removed 3 bases at V and 4 bases at J, with 12 bases between. The CDR3 loop spans 13 amino acids. Germline CDR1 and CDR2: SQVTM and ANQGSEA. With sequencing, the targeted depth ranged from 1 in 200,000 to 1 in 1 million T cells. Sequenced by immunoSEQ multiplex PCR; TCRdb stores in-frame clones only, minus some. Of some 310,000 clones listed, 80% are singletons. This clone was observed once. Its antigen is currently unknown. The receptor comes from a human donor with chronic lymphocytic leukemia. The chain joins TRBV29-1 to TRBJ1-1, with D perhaps TRBD1 (6 bases). The specimen was PBMCs, collected before ibrutinib treatment. The DNA of the CDR3 is TGCAGCGTTGAGGATCGCAGGGGCACTGAAGCTTTCTTT. It encodes CSVEDRRGTEAFF.